Listed below are T cell receptor beta chains from one sample, sequenced in a study of shared clonotypes between healthy human individuals. Sequencing used immunoSEQ multiplex PCR; TCRdb keeps in-frame clones, though not all of them. The table lists under 2,500,000 clones, approximately 96% of them singletons. The specimen sequenced was naive CD4+ T cells sorted from blood. The origin of the receptors is a man younger than 30 in good health. Each CDR3 is given with its conserved first and last residue. The D gene is left open where the match is weak. A clone size is listed for some rows: how often the clone was seen (once, few, many), or a class if it is expanded.

>.|TRBJ2-2|.|TRBV1
CTSSRNQEGGSESGELFF
TGCACCAGCAGCCGAAACCAAGAGGGCGGGAGTGAGTCCGGGGAGCTGTTTTTT
>.|TRBJ2-7|.|TRBV2
CASSAASSSYEQYF
TGTGCCAGCAGTGCGGCGAGCAGCTCCTACGAGCAGTACTTC
>.|TRBJ2-3|.|TRBV6-1
CASSGTGTSSTDTQYF
TGTGCCAGCAGTGGAACAGGGACTTCTAGCACAGATACGCAGTATTTT
>.|TRBJ1-1|.|TRBV28
CASSTSGNTEAFF
TGTGCCAGCAGTACCTCAGGGAACACTGAAGCTTTCTTT
>.|TRBJ2-7|TRBD2|TRBV6-1
CASSVEAGVGREQYF
TGTGCCAGCAGTGTCGAAGCGGGAGTGGGTCGGGAGCAGTACTTC
>.|TRBJ1-5|.|TRBV30
CAWSVPWGLRNQPQHF
TGTGCCTGGAGTGTACCTTGGGGCCTTCGCAATCAGCCCCAGCATTTT
>.|TRBJ2-7|TRBD1|TRBV30
CAWKGRPGQAHEQYF
TGTGCCTGGAAAGGGCGACCGGGACAGGCGCACGAGCAGTACTTC
>.|TRBJ1-3|.|TRBV18
CASSPTRGSTGNTIYF
TGTGCCAGCTCGCCTACGAGGGGTTCCACTGGAAACACCATATATTTT
>.|TRBJ1-6|.|TRBV7-3
CASSYGENSPLHF
TGTGCCAGCAGCTATGGGGAAAATTCACCCCTCCACTTT
>.|TRBJ2-1|TRBD2|TRBV5-1
CASSLLAGGPDEQFF
TGCGCCAGCAGCTTGCTAGCGGGAGGGCCGGATGAGCAGTTCTTC
>.|TRBJ2-1|TRBD2|TRBV5-1
CASSPLAGAYNEQFF
TGCGCCAGCAGCCCTCTAGCGGGGGCCTACAATGAGCAGTTCTTC
>.|TRBJ2-1|.|TRBV27
CASSLGSGGTYNEQFF
TGTGCCAGCAGTTTGGGTAGCGGAGGAACCTACAATGAGCAGTTCTTC
>.|TRBJ2-7|.|TRBV10-3
CAISESTYEQYF
TGTGCCATCAGTGAGTCGACATACGAGCAGTACTTC
>.|TRBJ1-5|.|TRBV19
CASSTRPGSNQPQHF
TGTGCCAGTAGTACCCGACCTGGATCGAATCAGCCCCAGCATTTT
>.|TRBJ1-2|.|TRBV7-9
CASSSDSYGYTF
TGTGCCAGCAGCTCGGATAGCTATGGCTACACCTTC
>.|TRBJ2-3|.|TRBV14
CASSQQSSSTDTQYF
TGTGCCAGCAGCCAGCAGTCTTCTAGCACAGATACGCAGTATTTT
>few|TRBJ1-4|.|TRBV2
CASIELAEGEKLFF
TGTGCCAGCATCGAACTAGCGGAGGGGGAAAAACTGTTTTTT
>.|TRBJ1-5|.|TRBV7-2
CASSLSQWGNQPQHF
TGTGCCAGCAGCTTAAGCCAGTGGGGGAATCAGCCCCAGCATTTT
>.|TRBJ2-7|TRBD1|TRBV7-2
CASSTQGPEQYF
TGTGCCAGCAGCACACAGGGGCCCGAGCAGTACTTC
>.|TRBJ2-1|TRBD2|TRBV7-2
CASSLGSGGINEQFF
TGTGCCAGCAGCTTAGGCAGCGGGGGGATCAATGAGCAGTTCTTC
>.|TRBJ2-3|.|TRBV30
CAWRGYRTAATDTQYF
TGTGCCTGGAGGGGTTATAGGACAGCAGCCACAGATACGCAGTATTTT
>once|TRBJ1-2|TRBD1|TRBV6-1
CASTYRDRGLYGYTF
TGTGCCAGCACCTACCGGGACAGGGGTCTATATGGCTACACCTTC
>.|TRBJ1-3|.|TRBV4-3
CASSQDRASGNTIYF
TGCGCCAGCAGCCAAGATCGGGCCTCTGGAAACACCATATATTTT
>.|TRBJ1-5|.|TRBV6-1
CASSEGPPSNQPQHF
TGTGCCAGCAGTGAGGGTCCCCCGAGCAATCAGCCCCAGCATTTT
>.|TRBJ1-2|.|TRBV20-1
CSAEKGGGYTF
TGCAGTGCAGAAAAGGGGGGTGGCTACACCTTC
>.|TRBJ2-6|TRBD1|TRBV7-9
CASNPIGTGESGANVLTF
TGTGCCAGCAACCCCATTGGGACAGGGGAATCTGGGGCCAACGTCCTGACTTTC